The 6 T cell receptor beta chains below were found in one sample sequenced in a study of OX40 agonist ivuxolimab in advanced cancers. Repertoires were generated with immunoSEQ multiplex PCR, while TCRdb's copy carries only in-frame clones and drops some. The top ten clones hold about 15% of a sample with tens of thousands of clones, about 94% of them seen once. Sequenced material: CD4+ or CD8+ T cells sorted from blood, taken in a trial of the OX40 agonist ivuxolimab. The receptors here all came from an adult with an advanced solid tumor such as melanoma, head and neck, liver or kidney cancer.

This clone appeared once. The rearrangement uses TRBV15 and TRBJ2-1, with 9 bases fitting TRBD2. With V trimmed by 3 bases and J by 9 bases, 3 bases remained unmatched. CDR1 LNHNV and CDR2 YYDKDF come from the germline V gene (reference sequence). CDR3 length: 13 amino acids. Here the CDR3 reads CATSSSGSGEQFF. The CDR3 region has the DNA TGTGCCACCAGCAGTAGCGGGAGCGGTGAGCAGTTCTTC.

V is TRBV4-1 and J is TRBJ1-5, with 7 positions matching TRBD1. The CDR3 consists of 15 residues. With V trimmed by 3 bases and J by 2 bases, 4 bases remained unmatched. Germline V gene lookup returns CDR1 MGHRA and CDR2 YSYEKL. The CDR3 DNA reads as TGCGCCAGCAGCCATCTAGGGGGCGGCAATCAGCCCCAGCATTTT. Its translation: CASSHLGGGNQPQHF.

The J gene is TRBJ2-7, the V gene TRBV28, with 11 bases that match TRBD1. The CDR3 is made up of 13 amino acids. With 8 bases clipped from V and 3 bases from J, the junction kept 3 bases outside the gene matches. CDR1 MDHEN and CDR2 SYDVKM come from the germline V gene. CDR3 amino acids: CASGTGGNYEQYF. In nucleotides, the CDR3 is TGTGCCAGCGGGACAGGGGGAAACTACGAGCAGTACTTC.

Turning to this clone: Other DNA sequences in the same sample also yield this CDR3. DNA of the CDR3: TGTGCCAGCAGTCCGGGGACTAGCGGCTACAATGAGCAGTTCTTC. The encoded protein is CASSPGTSGYNEQFF. The chain has TRBV27 and TRBJ2-1; 11 bases match TRBD2. Germline V gives CDR1 MNHEY, CDR2 SMNVEV (reference sequence). This CDR3 contains 15 residues. V lost 5 bases and J lost 3; bases outside the gene matches: 3.

The chain joins TRBV5-4 to TRBJ2-4, with TRBD1 identical over 10 bases. Looked up from germline, CDR1 is SGHNT and CDR2 is YYREEE (reference sequence). V gave up 0 bases and J gave up 1 base; unmatched junction bases: 1. The CDR3 is made up of 16 amino acids. CDR3 nucleotide sequence: TGTGCCAGCAGCTTGGCGGGACAGGGGGCCAAAAACATTCAGTACTTC. The encoded protein is CASSLAGQGAKNIQYF.

V gene TRBV21-1 combines with J gene TRBJ1-1; the D call TRBD1 from the table was never checked on the DNA. TRBV21-1 is tagged as a pseudogene. CDR3 length: 13 amino acids. The CDR3 sequence is CASSKAGPTEAFF. CDR3 DNA sequence: TGTGCCAGCAGCAAAGCTGGGCCTACTGAAGCTTTCTTT.